Described below is a single T cell receptor (beta chain) sequence and its context. This record belongs to a study of blood T cell repertoires in COVID-19. The table came from immunoSEQ multiplex PCR; TCRdb's copy has only in-frame clones and leaves some out. Counted here are about 260,000 clones, over 75% occurring once; the ten biggest clones make up around 0.7%. Germline values: CDR1 SEHNR, CDR2 FQNEAQ (reference sequence). With V trimmed by 7 bases and J by 0 bases, 7 bases remained unmatched. The CDR3 contains 16 residues. The rearrangement joins TRBV7-9 to TRBJ1-1, with 11 nucleotides matching TRBD1. The sample taken for sequencing was peripheral blood. This clonotype was sampled from a human donor in a cohort sampled during active COVID-19. The CDR3 here is CASTQGQGVLNTEAFF. CDR3 bases: TGTGCCAGCACCCAGGGACAGGGGGTCTTGAACACTGAAGCTTTCTTT. Based on the CDR3 plus reference TRBV7-9 and TRBJ1-1, the full variable domain is DTGVSQNPRHKITKRGQNVTFRCDPISEHNRLYWYRQTLGQGPEFLTYFQNEAQLEKSRLLSDRFSAERPKGSFSTLEIQRTEQGDSAMYLCASTQGQGVLNTEAFFGQGTRLTVV.